The 8 T cell receptor beta chains below were found in one sample sequenced in a study of blood T cell repertoires in COVID-19. TCRdb keeps only in-frame clones here, not all; method: immunoSEQ multiplex PCR. The sample contains about 18,000 clones, roughly 89% of which appear only once. The sequencing sample was made of peripheral blood. Receptor source: a human donor in a cohort sampled during active COVID-19.

This clone occurred a few times. The chain joins TRBV3-1 (or the pseudogene TRBV3-2) to TRBJ1-3, with a tentative D call TRBD1 (6 bases). Germline V lookup: CDR1 LGHDT, CDR2 YNNKEL (reference sequence). CDR3 length: 15 amino acids. Trimming removed 4 bases from V and 0 bases from J, with 10 bases in between. The CDR3 loop reads CASSPGTNSGNTIYF. CDR3 in DNA: TGTGCCAGCAGCCCCGGGACAAACTCTGGAAACACCATATATTTT.

This clone was counted once. Written as DNA, the CDR3 is TGCAGCGTTGAATCGGGTCGGGGTAAGCGCGAGCAGTACTTC. This codes for CSVESGRGKREQYF. The V and J genes are TRBV29-1 and TRBJ2-7; possible D gene TRBD2, 5 bases. Germline assignment: CDR1 SQVTM and CDR2 ANQGSEA. Trimming removed 2 bases at V and 6 bases at J, with 17 bases between. The CDR3 contains 14 residues.

The chain carries TRBV19 and TRBJ2-1; 10 positions match TRBD2. J gave up 3 bases and V 5 bases, and 7 bases lay outside the gene matches. The length of the CDR3 is 16 residues. The germline V gene encodes CDR1 LNHDA and CDR2 SQIVND (reference sequence). CDR3 nucleotide sequence: TGTGCCAGTAGTCCAACGTGGACTAGCGGCTACAATGAGCAGTTCTTC. Translated, it gives CASSPTWTSGYNEQFF. The full variable domain, rest sourced from reference TRBV19 and TRBJ2-1, is DGGITQSPKYLFRKEGQNVTLSCEQNLNHDAMYWYRQDPGQGLRLIYYSQIVNDFQKGDIAEGYSVSREKKESFPLTVTSAQKNPTAFYLCASSPTWTSGYNEQFFGPGTRLTVL.

J is TRBJ1-2 and V is TRBV2; D is uncertain. The CDR3 loop spans 14 amino acids. The V end was cut by 3 bases, the J end by 4 bases, with 12 bases between. Germline V gives CDR1 SNHLY, CDR2 FYNNEI. CDR3 DNA sequence: TGTGCCAGCAGTGACCCGCGCTCGTTCTATGGCTACACCTTC. This gives the protein CASSDPRSFYGYTF.

The CDR3, as DNA: TGCGCCAGCAGCCGCCTAGCGGAGAGCACAGATACGCAGTATTTT. Translated, it gives CASSRLAESTDTQYF. This sequence joins TRBV5-1 and TRBJ2-3; 7 positions agree with TRBD2. After removal of 4 bases from V and 0 bases from J, the junction contained 5 bases not matched to a gene. The V gene's germline CDR1 is SGHRS and CDR2 YFSETQ. The CDR3 contains 15 residues.

This clone was found once. The chain employs TRBV7-2 and TRBJ2-2; 10 bases match TRBD2. Germline-derived CDR1 and CDR2 are SGHTA and FQGNSA. Trimming took 4 bases from V and 6 from J; bases not matched to a gene: 14. The CDR3 is 18 residues long. The CDR3 coding sequence is TGTGCCAGCAGCTCCCGGGGGTGGCCTAGCGGGAGATCCGGGGAGCTGTTTTTT. Its protein product is CASSSRGWPSGRSGELFF.

This clone was found once. The chain joins TRBV5-1 to TRBJ1-1, with 8 bases that match TRBD1. This CDR3 region has 17 residues. CDR1 is SGHRS, CDR2 YFSETQ, per germline. V was pared by 5 bases and J by 2 bases, with 14 bases of the junction left unmatched. DNA for the CDR3: TGCGCCAGCAGTTTTGTATTGGCAGGGGGCGTTAACACTGAAGCTTTCTTT. It codes for CASSFVLAGGVNTEAFF.

The gene calls are TRBV7-9 and TRBJ1-4; tentative D call: TRBD1 (5 bases). This CDR3 region has 16 residues. The germline CDR1 and CDR2 sequences are SEHNR and FQNEAQ (reference sequence). V gave up 5 bases and J gave up 5 bases, with 18 bases separating them. The CDR3 DNA reads TGTGCCAGCAGCCCACTTGTTGACAGAAGGAATGAAAAACTGTTTTTT. It codes for CASSPLVDRRNEKLFF.